This T cell receptor (beta chain) came from a study of Ad26.COV2.S vaccination and SARS-CoV-2 variants. General study points: Across vaccine and placebo recipients, the breadth of non-spike TCRs was similar.

About this clone itself: Its antigen is undetermined.

Germline CDR1 reads MNHEY; CDR2 reads SVGEGT. Unmatched junction bases numbered 3, after V lost 2 bases and J lost 4 bases. The CDR3 consists of 14 residues. The table came from immunoSEQ multiplex PCR; TCRdb's copy has only in-frame clones and leaves some out. This table has approximately 340,000 clones, 90% to 95% appearing once. The sample in question was peripheral blood, obtained after recovery from COVID-19. The genes are TRBV6-2 or TRBV6-3 and TRBJ2-7; 9 bases map to TRBD2. This TCR came from a human donor who had recovered from COVID-19. The DNA of the CDR3 is TGTGCCAGCAGTTACAAGCGGGGGGATTACGAGCAGTACTTC. This gives the protein CASSYKRGDYEQYF.